This entry lists 15 T cell receptor beta chains sequenced from one sample in a study of shared clonotypes between healthy human individuals. As defined, naive CD8 cells were CD45RO-negative and positively selected for CCR7, with terminally differentiated effector memory CD45RA+ cells excluded. Clones were read by immunoSEQ multiplex PCR, and TCRdb kept only the in-frame ones, dropping some. Of some 740,000 clones in the sample, 80% to 95% were seen once. The sample was naive CD8+ T cells sorted from blood. The receptors were sampled from a man aged 25-40 years in good health.

This chain links TRBV7-8 with TRBJ2-1; tentative D call: TRBD2 (6 bases). V was pared by 2 bases and J by 5 bases, with 16 bases between. The CDR3 is 16 amino acids. The V gene's germline CDR1 is SGHVS and CDR2 FQNEAQ. Written as DNA, the CDR3 is TGTGCCAGCAGCTTATGGTCTAGCGTGCTAAACAATGAGCAGTTCTTC. Its translation is CASSLWSSVLNNEQFF.

This chain connects TRBV7-9 to TRBJ1-1; D is unclear. CDR1 is SEHNR, CDR2 FQNEAQ, per germline (reference sequence). This CDR3 region has 13 residues. V gave up 5 bases and J gave up 5 bases, with 12 bases separating them. The CDR3 sequence is CASSHPLGTEAFF. The CDR3 DNA reads TGTGCCAGCAGCCACCCCTTAGGGACTGAAGCTTTCTTT.

The gene calls are TRBV5-1 and TRBJ2-3; the D gene is possibly TRBD1 (6 bases). The CDR3 runs 15 residues. The ends were cut back, 4 bases at V and 1 base at J, with 13 bases in the middle. Looked up from germline, CDR1 is SGHRS and CDR2 is YFSETQ. The CDR3 DNA reads as TGCGCCAGCAGCCCCCGGAGACAGGGCACAGATACGCAGTATTTT. Its protein product is CASSPRRQGTDTQYF.

The CDR3 DNA reads TGTGCCAGCAGTGATGTCACAGCCTACGAGCAGTACTTC. Translation: CASSDVTAYEQYF. The rearrangement links TRBV6-1 to TRBJ2-7; D ambiguous. The CDR3 consists of 13 residues. V was pared by 3 bases and J by 2 bases, with 8 bases between. From germline, CDR1 is MNHNS and CDR2 SASEGT.

Details on this clone: The identical CDR3 is also encoded by other nucleotide sequences in the sample. The chain joins TRBV11-3 to TRBJ2-7; 8 nucleotides agree with TRBD1. Trimming removed 1 base from V and 6 bases from J; junction bases left unmatched: 2. In germline, CDR1 is SGHNT, CDR2 YENEEA. There are 13 residues in the CDR3. The CDR3 bases are TGTGCCAGCAGCTTAGGGACAGGGAGCGAGCAGTACTTC. Translated, it gives CASSLGTGSEQYF. The full variable domain, its missing parts supplied by reference TRBV11-3 and TRBJ2-7, is EAGVVQSPRYKIIEKKQPVAFWCNPISGHNTLYWYLQNLGQGPELLIRYENEEAVDDSQLPKDRFSAERLKGVDSTLKIQPAELGDSAVYLCASSLGTGSEQYFGPGTRLTVT.

Note on this clone: Other nucleotide sequences from this sample produce the same CDR3. The rearrangement uses TRBV6-5 and TRBJ2-2; no firm D call. Germline CDR1 reads MNHEY; CDR2 reads SVGAGI. With 0 bases removed from V and 1 base from J, the gap between germline ends came to 3 bases. The length of the CDR3 is 14 residues. DNA of the CDR3: TGTGCCAGCAGTTACTCGAGGAACACCGGGGAGCTGTTTTTT. It codes for CASSYSRNTGELFF.

The chain is built from TRBV7-6 and TRBJ2-7; TRBD1 matches 9 bases. The J segment lost 4 bases and the V segment lost 2 bases, leaving 9 bases of the junction unmatched. CDR3 size: 16 residues. The V gene's germline CDR1 is SGHVS and CDR2 FNYEAQ. The CDR3 sequence is CASSLSGTGLLYEQYF. Written as DNA, the CDR3 is TGTGCCAGCAGCTTAAGCGGGACAGGGCTGTTATACGAGCAGTACTTC.

In the case of this clone: This sample also contains other DNA sequences that code for the same CDR3. The genes are TRBV11-2 and TRBJ2-7; D may be TRBD1 or TRBD2 (5 bases each). This CDR3 spans 14 amino acids. Germline lookup yields CDR1 SGHAT and CDR2 FQNNGV. Trimming removed 1 base from V and 4 bases from J, with 11 bases in between. In nucleotides, the CDR3 is TGTGCCAGCAGCTTAGCCGGGACGGCATACGAGCAGTACTTC. It specifies CASSLAGTAYEQYF.

The CDR3 DNA reads TGTGCCAGCAGCTTAGTTCTGGGACTAGCGGGAAACGAGCAGTACTTC. Translating it yields CASSLVLGLAGNEQYF. This chain joins TRBV7-9 and TRBJ2-7; 13 nucleotides align to TRBD2. Trimming at V came to 1 base and at J to 5 bases, leaving 5 bases not matched to a gene. The CDR3 runs 16 residues. Germline loops: CDR1 SEHNR, CDR2 FQNEAQ (reference sequence).

J is TRBJ2-7 and V is TRBV6-6, with TRBD2 matching over 10 bases. Per germline, CDR1 MNHNY and CDR2 SVGAGI (reference sequence). The CDR3 sequence is 14 residues long. The junction had 5 bases not matched to a gene; V was cut back by 9 bases and J by 0 bases. Written as DNA, the CDR3 is TGTGCCAGGTCCTGGACTAGCGGCTCCTACGAGCAGTACTTC. Translation: CARSWTSGSYEQYF.

The chain couples TRBV7-9 to TRBJ2-7; TRBD2 matches 12 bases. The CDR3 runs to 16 residues. CDR1 is SEHNR, CDR2 FQNEAQ, per germline (reference sequence). V dropped 5 bases and J dropped 4; count of bases not matched to a gene: 9. The DNA for the CDR3 is TGTGCCAGCAGCGCCCGGACTAGCGGGACACATTACGAGCAGTACTTC. Translating it yields CASSARTSGTHYEQYF.

This chain links TRBV7-9 with TRBJ2-1; D unresolved. CDR1 is SEHNR, CDR2 FQNEAQ, per germline (reference sequence). V was clipped by 5 bases and J by 0 bases, with 8 bases between them. The CDR3 contains 14 residues. The CDR3 here is CASSPHRSYNEQFF. The DNA for the CDR3 is TGTGCCAGCAGCCCGCACCGCTCCTACAATGAGCAGTTCTTC.

The chain links TRBV29-1 to TRBJ1-2; D is possibly TRBD1 (6 bases). Germline assignment: CDR1 SQVTM and CDR2 ANQGSEA. The germline V and J ends were trimmed by 6 bases and 6 bases, with 20 bases remaining between them. This CDR3 region has 14 residues. The CDR3: CSVVTLGGADGYTF. CDR3 nucleotides: TGCAGCGTCGTGACCCTCGGGGGGGCAGATGGCTACACCTTC.

This rearrangement joins TRBV11-2 to TRBJ2-7; the match to TRBD1 covers 8 bases. This CDR3 has 14 amino acids. Per the germline V gene, CDR1 is SGHAT and CDR2 is FQNNGV. The V segment lost 2 bases and the J segment 3 bases; nucleotides outside the gene matches: 3. The CDR3 here is CASSLLGTGYEQYF. CDR3 bases: TGTGCCAGCAGCTTACTCGGGACAGGCTACGAGCAGTACTTC.

This clone showed up just once. The chain carries TRBV29-1 and TRBJ2-7, with a weak D call TRBD1 (5 bases). V was clipped by 3 bases and J by 2 bases, with 14 bases between them. This CDR3 contains 14 residues. From germline, CDR1 is SQVTM and CDR2 ANQGSEA. This chain's CDR3 is CSVESVREPYEQYF. The CDR3 nucleotides read TGCAGCGTTGAGAGCGTCAGGGAACCCTACGAGCAGTACTTC.